A selection of T cell receptor beta chains follows, all from one sample in a study of OX40 agonist ivuxolimab in advanced cancers. Method: immunoSEQ multiplex PCR; TCRdb's copy keeps in-frame clones and lacks some. The table has tens of thousands of clones, approximately 83% seen once. The sequenced sample was CD4+ or CD8+ T cells sorted from blood, obtained in a trial of the OX40 agonist ivuxolimab. The receptors stem from an adult with an advanced solid tumor such as melanoma, head and neck, liver or kidney cancer. Both conserved end residues are part of each CDR3. Each record gives: clone size, J gene, D gene, V gene, CDR3 protein, CDR3 DNA. D genes are given only for firm matches. Not every row has a clone size; where given, it reads once, few, many or a size class.

- TRBJ1-6 TRBD1 TRBV5-1 CASSLSGGDSPLHF TGCGCCAGCAGCTTGTCAGGGGGAGATTCACCCCTCCACTTT
- TRBJ2-1 TRBD2 TRBV7-2 CASSLGTSGANEQFF TGTGCCAGCAGCTTGGGGACTAGCGGGGCCAATGAGCAGTTCTTC
- TRBJ1-1 - TRBV18 CASSVMNTEAFF TGTGCCAGCTCAGTCATGAACACTGAAGCTTTCTTT
- TRBJ1-1 - TRBV18 CASSPSEGIEAFF TGTGCCAGCTCACCGTCAGAGGGGATTGAAGCTTTCTTT
- TRBJ1-1 TRBD1 TRBV10-3 CAISLDRANTEAFF TGTGCCATCAGCTTGGACAGGGCGAACACTGAAGCTTTCTTT
- TRBJ1-2 TRBD1 TRBV6-1 CASSVTGTGYGYTF TGTGCCAGCAGCGTGACAGGGACGGGCTATGGCTACACCTTC
- TRBJ1-5 - TRBV19 CASSIEGQPQHF TGTGCCAGTAGTATAGAGGGCCAGCCCCAGCATTTT
- TRBJ1-5 TRBD1 TRBV7-2 CASSNRQGREPQHF TGTGCCAGCAGCAACCGACAGGGTAGAGAACCCCAGCATTTT
- TRBJ1-6 - TRBV19 CASSISGELYNSPLHF TGTGCCAGTAGTATAAGCGGCGAGCTCTATAATTCACCCCTCCACTTT
- TRBJ2-4 TRBD1 TRBV4-1 CASSQVGTGSKNIQYF TGCGCCAGCAGCCAAGTAGGGACAGGGTCCAAAAACATTCAGTACTTC
few TRBJ2-5 TRBD1 TRBV7-8 CASSLTRGLETQYF TGTGCCAGCAGCTTAACCAGGGGGCTGGAGACCCAGTACTTC
few TRBJ2-2 TRBD1 TRBV5-5 CASSARQGLTGELFF TGTGCCAGCAGCGCGAGACAGGGGTTAACCGGGGAGCTGTTTTTT
- TRBJ1-3 - TRBV5-1 CASSLVGLEFGGNTIYF TGCGCCAGCAGCTTGGTAGGATTGGAGTTCGGGGGAAACACCATATATTTT
- TRBJ1-2 TRBD1 TRBV18 CASSPQQGDGYTF TGTGCCAGCTCACCGCAACAGGGGGATGGCTACACCTTC
- TRBJ1-1 - TRBV5-1 CASSQDLNTEAFF TGCGCCAGCAGCCAGGACCTGAACACTGAAGCTTTCTTT
- TRBJ2-3 - TRBV5-4 CASSSPQGTDTQYF TGTGCCAGCAGCTCACCGCAGGGCACAGATACGCAGTATTTT
- TRBJ1-1 - TRBV29-1 CSVLGGRGTTEAFF TGCAGCGTTCTAGGGGGGAGGGGAACCACTGAAGCTTTCTTT
few TRBJ1-2 - TRBV25-1 CASREANYGYTF TGTGCCAGTAGGGAGGCGAACTATGGCTACACCTTC
- TRBJ2-2 - TRBV27 CASRRCEHRGAVF TGTGCCAGCAGACGTTGCGAACACCGGGGAGCTGTTTTT
once TRBJ1-4 - TRBV15 CATSRDVGWDEKLFF TGTGCCACCAGCAGAGATGTGGGGTGGGACGAAAAACTGTTTTTT
few TRBJ1-2 - TRBV28 CASSLMGVRVAYGYTF TGTGCCAGCAGTTTAATGGGCGTCAGGGTAGCGTATGGCTACACCTTC
once TRBJ1-3 TRBD1 TRBV18 CASSPRQGPGNTIYF TGTGCCAGCTCACCAAGACAGGGGCCAGGAAACACCATATATTTT
- TRBJ2-3 - TRBV2 CASSQGGADTQYF TGTGCCAGCTCCCAGGGGGGGGCAGATACGCAGTATTTT
once TRBJ2-5 - TRBV6-5 CASSRTAEETQYF TGTGCCAGCAGTCGGACAGCCGAAGAGACCCAGTACTTC
- TRBJ2-2 - TRBV5-1 CASARTGISNTGELFF TGCGCCAGCGCTAGAACCGGGATCTCGAACACCGGGGAGCTGTTTTTT
few TRBJ1-5 - TRBV2 CATNLGVRQPQHF TGTGCCACTAATCTGGGGGTTCGTCAGCCCCAGCATTTT
- TRBJ2-7 - TRBV27 CASSYGRASGSYEQYF TGTGCCAGCAGTTATGGCCGGGCCTCGGGCTCCTACGAGCAGTACTTC
- TRBJ2-1 TRBD2 TRBV5-4 CASSRGVASGRAFNEQFF TGTGCCAGCAGCCGGGGGGTCGCTAGCGGGAGGGCTTTCAATGAGCAGTTCTTC
- TRBJ2-5 TRBD2 TRBV19 CASSPGGEETQYF TGTGCCAGTAGTCCGGGGGGTGAAGAGACCCAGTACTTC
- TRBJ2-5 TRBD1 TRBV15 CATSRTNQGDWETQYF TGTGCCACCAGCAGAACCAACCAGGGGGATTGGGAGACCCAGTACTTC
- TRBJ1-2 - TRBV27 CASSSTRTARNYGYTF TGTGCCAGCAGTTCCACGAGGACAGCCCGTAACTATGGCTACACCTTC
once TRBJ1-5 TRBD1 TRBV5-8 CASSQGQVGNQPQHF TGTGCCAGCAGCCAGGGACAGGTTGGCAATCAGCCCCAGCATTTT
- TRBJ2-2 TRBD2 TRBV5-1 CASTITGLAIGGELFF TGCGCCAGCACCATCACGGGACTAGCGATCGGCGGGGAGCTGTTTTTT
once TRBJ1-3 - TRBV6-1 CASSEPGEGNTIYF TGTGCCAGCAGTGAACCAGGAGAAGGAAACACCATATATTTT
- TRBJ1-1 - TRBV5-1 CASSLGRDAEAFF TGCGCCAGCAGCTTGGGTAGGGACGCTGAAGCTTTCTTT
- TRBJ1-2 - TRBV6-5 CASSSPVGGYTF TGTGCCAGCAGTAGTCCAGTGGGGGGCTACACCTTC
- TRBJ2-2 TRBD2 TRBV29-1 CSGRLAANTGELFF TGCAGCGGCCGACTAGCTGCGAACACCGGGGAGCTGTTTTTT
few TRBJ2-3 TRBD2 TRBV10-2 CASRRSSGTDTQYF TGCGCCAGCAGAAGGTCTAGCGGTACAGATACGCAGTATTTT
- TRBJ2-3 TRBD2 TRBV9 CASSVVSGGPTDTQYF TGTGCCAGCAGCGTAGTATCGGGGGGGCCGACAGATACGCAGTATTTT
- TRBJ2-4 TRBD1 TRBV6-5 CASSNRGLNIQYF TGTGCCAGCAGTAACAGGGGGCTGAACATTCAGTACTTC
- TRBJ2-3 - TRBV6-5 CASSYPGTDTQYF TGTGCCAGCAGTTACCCAGGGACAGATACGCAGTATTTT
- TRBJ2-1 - TRBV7-2 CASSFDKSYNEQFF TGTGCCAGCAGCTTCGATAAATCCTACAATGAGCAGTTCTTC
few TRBJ1-6 - TRBV5-5 CASRRTNSPLHF TGTGCCAGCAGACGTACTAATTCACCCCTCCACTTT
medium-sized TRBJ2-3 - TRBV15 CATSLRAGDTQYF TGTGCCACCAGTTTGCGGGCGGGAGATACGCAGTATTTT
- TRBJ2-3 TRBD2 TRBV5-1 CASSLSSGGGSDTQYF TGCGCCAGCAGCTTAAGCTCGGGAGGTGGGTCAGATACGCAGTATTTT
few TRBJ1-5 - TRBV7-8 CASSTDGYSNQPQHF TGTGCCAGCAGCACGGACGGGTATAGCAATCAGCCCCAGCATTTT
- TRBJ2-5 - TRBV7-9 CASSLAIGSQETQYF TGTGCCAGCAGCTTAGCAATAGGGTCTCAAGAGACCCAGTACTTC
once TRBJ1-6 - TRBV10-3 CAISGREGSPLHF TGTGCCATCAGTGGGAGAGAAGGTTCACCCCTCCACTTT
- TRBJ2-1 TRBD1 TRBV6-6 CASSSFGTGTEQFF TGTGCCAGCAGTTCCTTTGGGACAGGGACTGAGCAGTTCTTC
- TRBJ2-1 - TRBV10-3 CAISESIRPVYEFF TGTGCCATCAGTGAGTCGATTCGGCCAGTTTATGAGTTCTTC
- TRBJ2-2 - TRBV30 CAWSVSYTGELFF TGTGCCTGGAGTGTATCCTACACCGGGGAGCTGTTTTTT
- TRBJ1-5 - TRBV7-8 CASSSGARGLRQPQHF TGTGCCAGCAGTTCCGGGGCCAGAGGATTGCGCCAGCCCCAGCATTTT